This T cell receptor beta chain was sequenced for a study of blood T cell repertoires in COVID-19. Study-wide context: Samples came from the United States, Italy and Spain, spanning acute and convalescent COVID-19.

The protocol was immunoSEQ multiplex PCR, while the TCRdb copy is restricted to in-frame clones and leaves out a portion. The sample has over 150,000 clones; nearly 80% are singletons. V lost 0 bases, J lost 1 base, and 9 bases lay in between. Germline V CDR1 and CDR2: SNHLY, FYNNEI. The CDR3 is 15 amino acids. What was sequenced was peripheral blood. The source of this sequence is a woman between 65 and 79 years old with acute or convalescent COVID-19. This chain links TRBV2 with TRBJ1-1, with a possible D match to TRBD1 (5 bases). Written as DNA, the CDR3 is TGTGCCAGCAGTGAAGCCCGGACAAAGAACACTGAAGCTTTCTTT. It translates to CASSEARTKNTEAFF.